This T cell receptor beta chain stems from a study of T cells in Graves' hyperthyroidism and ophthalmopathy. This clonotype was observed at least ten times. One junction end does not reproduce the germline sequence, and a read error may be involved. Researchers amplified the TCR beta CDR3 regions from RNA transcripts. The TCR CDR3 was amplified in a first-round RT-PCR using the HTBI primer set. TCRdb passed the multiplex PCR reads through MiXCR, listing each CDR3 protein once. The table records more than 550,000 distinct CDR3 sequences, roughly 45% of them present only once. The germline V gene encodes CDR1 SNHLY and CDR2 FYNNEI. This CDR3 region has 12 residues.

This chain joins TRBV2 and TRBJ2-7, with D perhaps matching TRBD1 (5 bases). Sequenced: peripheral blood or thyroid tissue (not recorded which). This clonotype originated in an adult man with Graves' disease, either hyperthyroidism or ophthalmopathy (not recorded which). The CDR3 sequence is CASSPTRDRLNF. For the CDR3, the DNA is TGTGCCAGCAGTCCTACCCGCGACAGACTGAACTTC.